This T cell receptor (beta chain) was recorded in a study of CD8+CD57+ T cells in acquired aplastic anemia. Selection for sequencing was limited to patients who had shown CD8+CD57+ cell expansion by flow cytometry. Severe acquired aplastic anemia was the diagnosis recorded for all patients. The study profiled TCR beta VDJ and CDR3 using genomic DNA as template. TCRdb itself ran the reads through MiXCR, one entry per CDR3 protein. The repertoire consists of some 200,000 distinct CDR3 sequences, with around 45% occurring once and the leading ten covering about 9.5%. The CDR3 loop spans 13 amino acids. CDR1 is SNHLY and CDR2 is FYNNEI in the germline V gene.

Material for sequencing was sorted CD4+, CD8+, or CD8+CD57+ T cells (not recorded which) from PBMCs. The TCR comes from a human donor with aplastic anemia. V gene TRBV2 combines with J gene TRBJ2-7; tentative D call: TRBD1 (6 bases). The end of the DNA is better explained by TRBJ2-1, so the J call may be wrong. This CDR3 is CATSQGVTGEQFF. CDR3 bases: TGTGCCACTTCACAGGGAGTGACCGGGGAGCAGTTCTTC.